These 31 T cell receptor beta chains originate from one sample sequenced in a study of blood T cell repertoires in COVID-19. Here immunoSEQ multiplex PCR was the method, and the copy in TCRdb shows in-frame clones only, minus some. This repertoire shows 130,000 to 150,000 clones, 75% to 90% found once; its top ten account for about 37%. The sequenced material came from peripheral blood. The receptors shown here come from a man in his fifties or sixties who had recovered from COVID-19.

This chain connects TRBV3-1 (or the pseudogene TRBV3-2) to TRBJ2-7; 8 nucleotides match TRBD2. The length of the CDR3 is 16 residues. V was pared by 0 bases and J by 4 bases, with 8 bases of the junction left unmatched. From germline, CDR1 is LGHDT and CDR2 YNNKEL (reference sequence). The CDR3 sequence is CASSQDMGTRTYEQYF. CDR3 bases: TGTGCCAGCAGCCAAGATATGGGGACTAGAACGTACGAGCAGTACTTC.

The DNA for the CDR3 is TGCGCCAGCAGCTTGATGGGGGGTCACGAGCAGTACTTC. Its protein product is CASSLMGGHEQYF. V gene TRBV5-1 combines with J gene TRBJ2-7, with D possibly matching TRBD2 (6 bases). Germline values: CDR1 SGHRS, CDR2 YFSETQ. V was pared by 1 base and J by 5 bases, with 10 bases between. The CDR3 is 13 amino acids.

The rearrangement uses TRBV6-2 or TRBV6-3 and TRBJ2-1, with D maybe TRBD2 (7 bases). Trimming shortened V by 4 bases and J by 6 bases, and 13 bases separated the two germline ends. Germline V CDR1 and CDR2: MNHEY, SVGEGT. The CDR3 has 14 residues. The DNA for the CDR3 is TGTGCCAGCAGTTCGATGCGGGGGCTCAATGAGCAGTTCTTC. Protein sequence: CASSSMRGLNEQFF.

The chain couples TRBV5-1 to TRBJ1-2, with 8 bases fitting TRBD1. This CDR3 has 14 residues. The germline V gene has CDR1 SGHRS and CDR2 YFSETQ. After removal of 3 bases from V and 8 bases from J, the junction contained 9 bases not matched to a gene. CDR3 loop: CASSSPSGGSGYTF. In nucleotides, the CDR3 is TGCGCCAGCAGCTCGCCCTCAGGGGGCAGCGGCTACACCTTC.

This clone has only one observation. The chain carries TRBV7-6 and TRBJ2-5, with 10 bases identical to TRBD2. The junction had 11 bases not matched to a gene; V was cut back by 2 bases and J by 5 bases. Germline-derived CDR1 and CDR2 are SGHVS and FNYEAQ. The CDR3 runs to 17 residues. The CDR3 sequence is CASSLRVAGGLGETQYF. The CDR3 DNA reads TGTGCCAGCAGCTTACGGGTAGCGGGGGGCCTCGGGGAGACCCAGTACTTC.

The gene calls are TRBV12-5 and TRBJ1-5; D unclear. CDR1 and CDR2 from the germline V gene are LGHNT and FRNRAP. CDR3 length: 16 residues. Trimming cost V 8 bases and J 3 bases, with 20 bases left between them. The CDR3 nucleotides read TGTGCTAGTAGTGCTTCTCCGGGTCGGATCAATCAGCCCCAGCATTTT. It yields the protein CASSASPGRINQPQHF.

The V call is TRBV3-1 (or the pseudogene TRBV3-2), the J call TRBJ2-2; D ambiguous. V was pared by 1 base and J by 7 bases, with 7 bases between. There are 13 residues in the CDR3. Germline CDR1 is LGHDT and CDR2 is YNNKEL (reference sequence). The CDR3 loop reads CASSQVASGELFF. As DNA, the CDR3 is TGTGCCAGCAGCCAAGTTGCCAGCGGGGAGCTGTTTTTT.

The CDR3 region has the DNA TGTGCCAGCAGCGTAGGTTTGGGCGTCCCTAATGAAAAACTGTTTTTT. Translated: CASSVGLGVPNEKLFF. This chain links TRBV9 with TRBJ1-4; D is undetermined. CDR3 length: 16 residues. Germline V gene data show CDR1 as SGDLS and CDR2 as YYNGEE. Trimming shortened V by 0 bases and J by 3 bases, and 12 bases separated the two germline ends. Complete variable domain (other parts from reference TRBV9 and TRBJ1-4): DSGVTQTPKHLITATGQRVTLRCSPRSGDLSVYWYQQSLDQGLQFLIQYYNGEERAKGNILERFSAQQFPDLHSELNLSSLELGDSALYFCASSVGLGVPNEKLFFGSGTQLSVL.

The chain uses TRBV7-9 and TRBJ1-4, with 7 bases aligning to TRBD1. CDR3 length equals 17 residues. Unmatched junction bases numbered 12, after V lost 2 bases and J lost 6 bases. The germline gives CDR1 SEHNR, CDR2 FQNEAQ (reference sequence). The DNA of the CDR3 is TGTGCCAGCAGCTTAATGGGCCAGGGGGTATCTGATGAAAAACTGTTTTTT. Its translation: CASSLMGQGVSDEKLFF.

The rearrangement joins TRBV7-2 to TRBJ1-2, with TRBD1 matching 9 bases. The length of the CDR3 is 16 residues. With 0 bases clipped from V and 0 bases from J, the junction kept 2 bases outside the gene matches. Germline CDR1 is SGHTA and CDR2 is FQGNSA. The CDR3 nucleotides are TGTGCCAGCAGCTTAGCGACAGGGGGGGCTAACTATGGCTACACCTTC. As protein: CASSLATGGANYGYTF.

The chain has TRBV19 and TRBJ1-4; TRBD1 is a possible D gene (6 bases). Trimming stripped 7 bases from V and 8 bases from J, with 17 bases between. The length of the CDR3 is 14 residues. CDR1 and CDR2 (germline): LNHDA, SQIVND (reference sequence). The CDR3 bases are TGTGCCAGTAAAGACAGGAGTTTAAGGGAAAAACTGTTTTTT. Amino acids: CASKDRSLREKLFF.

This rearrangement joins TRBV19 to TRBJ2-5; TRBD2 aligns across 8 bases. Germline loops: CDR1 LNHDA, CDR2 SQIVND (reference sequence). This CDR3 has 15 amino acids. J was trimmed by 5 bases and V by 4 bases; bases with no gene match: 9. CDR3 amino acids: CASSTGLGEGETQYF. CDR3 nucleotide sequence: TGTGCCAGTAGTACGGGACTAGGGGAGGGGGAGACCCAGTACTTC. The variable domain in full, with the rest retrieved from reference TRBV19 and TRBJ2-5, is DGGITQSPKYLFRKEGQNVTLSCEQNLNHDAMYWYRQDPGQGLRLIYYSQIVNDFQKGDIAEGYSVSREKKESFPLTVTSAQKNPTAFYLCASSTGLGEGETQYFGPGTRLLVL.

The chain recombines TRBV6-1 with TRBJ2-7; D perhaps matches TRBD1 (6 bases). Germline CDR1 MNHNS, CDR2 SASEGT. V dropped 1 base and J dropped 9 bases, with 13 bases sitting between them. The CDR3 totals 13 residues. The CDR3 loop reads CASSEGDGQPQYF. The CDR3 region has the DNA TGTGCCAGCAGTGAAGGTGACGGACAGCCGCAGTACTTC.

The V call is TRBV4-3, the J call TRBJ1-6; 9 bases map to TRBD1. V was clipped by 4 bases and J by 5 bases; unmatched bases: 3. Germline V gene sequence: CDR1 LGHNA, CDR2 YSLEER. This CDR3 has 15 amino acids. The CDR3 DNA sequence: TGCGCCAGCAGCCTAGACAGGGGGAATAATTCACCCCTCCACTTT. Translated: CASSLDRGNNSPLHF.

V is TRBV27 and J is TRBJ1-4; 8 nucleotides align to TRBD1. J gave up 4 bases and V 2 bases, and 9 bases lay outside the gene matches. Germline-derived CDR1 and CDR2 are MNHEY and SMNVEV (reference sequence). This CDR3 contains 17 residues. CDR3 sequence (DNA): TGTGCCAGCAGTTTAAGAGACAGGGGCACCTTTAATGAAAAACTGTTTTTT. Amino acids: CASSLRDRGTFNEKLFF.

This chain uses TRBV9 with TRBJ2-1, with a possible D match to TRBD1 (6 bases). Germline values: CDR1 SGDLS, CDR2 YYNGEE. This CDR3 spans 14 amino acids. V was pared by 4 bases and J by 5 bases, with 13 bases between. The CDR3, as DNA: TGTGCCAGCAGCTCCAGGGGTTATGACAATGAGCAGTTCTTC. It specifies CASSSRGYDNEQFF.

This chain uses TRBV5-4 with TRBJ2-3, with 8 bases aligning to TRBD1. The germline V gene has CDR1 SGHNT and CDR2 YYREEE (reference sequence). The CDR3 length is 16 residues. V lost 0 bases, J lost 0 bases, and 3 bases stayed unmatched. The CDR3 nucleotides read TGTGCCAGCAGCTTGGCAGGGGGCGTGAGCACAGATACGCAGTATTTT. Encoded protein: CASSLAGGVSTDTQYF.

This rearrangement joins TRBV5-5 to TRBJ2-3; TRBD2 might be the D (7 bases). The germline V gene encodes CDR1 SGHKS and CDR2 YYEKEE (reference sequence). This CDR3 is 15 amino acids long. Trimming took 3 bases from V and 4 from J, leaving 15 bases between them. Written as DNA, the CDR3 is TGTGCCAGCAGCTACCTTTCGGGGGGCCCAGATACGCAGTATTTT. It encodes CASSYLSGGPDTQYF.

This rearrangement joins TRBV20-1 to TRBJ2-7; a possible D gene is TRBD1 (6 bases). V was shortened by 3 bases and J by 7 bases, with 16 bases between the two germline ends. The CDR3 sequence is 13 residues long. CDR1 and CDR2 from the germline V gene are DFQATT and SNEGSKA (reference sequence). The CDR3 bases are TGCAGTGCTAGTTACCAGGGGATGTTGGAGCAGTACTTC. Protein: CSASYQGMLEQYF.

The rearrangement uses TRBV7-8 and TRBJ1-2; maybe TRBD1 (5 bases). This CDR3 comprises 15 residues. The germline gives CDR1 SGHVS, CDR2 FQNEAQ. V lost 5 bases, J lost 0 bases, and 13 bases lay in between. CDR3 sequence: CASSPLGGANYGYTF. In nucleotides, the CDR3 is TGTGCCAGCAGCCCTCTGGGGGGGGCTAACTATGGCTACACCTTC.

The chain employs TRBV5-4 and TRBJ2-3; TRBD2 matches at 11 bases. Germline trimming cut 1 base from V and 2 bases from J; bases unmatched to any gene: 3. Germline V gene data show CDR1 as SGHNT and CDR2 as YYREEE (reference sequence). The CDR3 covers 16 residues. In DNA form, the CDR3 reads TGTGCCAGCAGCTTGAAACTAGCGGGGGCCACAGATACGCAGTATTTT. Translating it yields CASSLKLAGATDTQYF. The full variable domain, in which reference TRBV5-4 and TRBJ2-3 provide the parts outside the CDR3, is ETGVTQSPTHLIKTRGQQVTLRCSSQSGHNTVSWYQQALGQGPQFIFQYYREEENGRGNFPPRFSGLQFPNYSSELNVNALELDDSALYLCASSLKLAGATDTQYFGPGTRLTVL.

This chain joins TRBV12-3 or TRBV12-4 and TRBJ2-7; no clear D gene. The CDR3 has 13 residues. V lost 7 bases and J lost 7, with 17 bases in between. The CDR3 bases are TGTGCCAGCACCTCCTATGCGGTCCTGGAGCAGTACTTC. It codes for CASTSYAVLEQYF.

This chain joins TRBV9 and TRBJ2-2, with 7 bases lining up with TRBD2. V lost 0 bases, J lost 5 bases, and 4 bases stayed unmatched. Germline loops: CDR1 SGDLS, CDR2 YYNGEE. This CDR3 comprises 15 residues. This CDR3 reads CASSVGDYNTGELFF. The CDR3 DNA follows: TGTGCCAGCAGCGTAGGGGACTACAATACCGGGGAGCTGTTTTTT.

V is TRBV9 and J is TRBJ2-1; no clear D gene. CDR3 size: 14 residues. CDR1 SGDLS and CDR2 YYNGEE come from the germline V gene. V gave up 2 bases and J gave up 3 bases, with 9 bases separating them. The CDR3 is CASSVRQDYNEQFF. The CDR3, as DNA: TGTGCCAGCAGCGTCAGGCAGGACTACAATGAGCAGTTCTTC. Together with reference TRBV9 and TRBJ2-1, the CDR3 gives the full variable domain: DSGVTQTPKHLITATGQRVTLRCSPRSGDLSVYWYQQSLDQGLQFLIQYYNGEERAKGNILERFSAQQFPDLHSELNLSSLELGDSALYFCASSVRQDYNEQFFGPGTRLTVL.

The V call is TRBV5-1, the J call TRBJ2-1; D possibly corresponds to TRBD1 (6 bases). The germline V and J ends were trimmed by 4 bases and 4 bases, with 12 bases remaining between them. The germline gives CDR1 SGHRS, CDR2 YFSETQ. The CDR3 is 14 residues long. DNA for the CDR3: TGCGCCAGCAGCCCCGGACAGACTTACAATGAGCAGTTCTTC. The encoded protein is CASSPGQTYNEQFF.

CDR3 sequence: CASSQGPGTGGYTF. CDR3 DNA sequence: TGTGCCAGCAGCCAAGGGCCGGGGACAGGCGGCTACACCTTC. This chain joins TRBV3-1 (or the pseudogene TRBV3-2) and TRBJ1-2; 8 nucleotides agree with TRBD1. Germline lookup yields CDR1 LGHDT and CDR2 YNNKEL (reference sequence). The length of the CDR3 is 14 residues. With 1 base clipped from V and 8 bases from J, the junction kept 6 bases outside the gene matches.

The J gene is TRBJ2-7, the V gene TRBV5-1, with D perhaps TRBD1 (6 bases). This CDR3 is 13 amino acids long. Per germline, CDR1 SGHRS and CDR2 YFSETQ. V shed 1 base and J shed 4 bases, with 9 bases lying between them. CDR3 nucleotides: TGCGCCAGCAGCTTGAGTCAGGGGTACGAGCAGTACTTC. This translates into CASSLSQGYEQYF. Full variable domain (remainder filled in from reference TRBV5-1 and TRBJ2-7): KAGVTQTPRYLIKTRGQQVTLSCSPISGHRSVSWYQQTPGQGLQFLFEYFSETQRNKGNFPGRFSGRQFSNSRSEMNVSTLELGDSALYLCASSLSQGYEQYFGPGTRLTVT.

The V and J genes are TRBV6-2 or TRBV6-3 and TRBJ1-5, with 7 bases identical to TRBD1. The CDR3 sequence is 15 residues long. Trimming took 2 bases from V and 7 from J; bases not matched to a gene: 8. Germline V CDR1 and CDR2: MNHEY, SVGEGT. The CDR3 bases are TGTGCCAGCAGTTACGTCAGGGGGTCCAGGCAGCCCCAGCATTTT. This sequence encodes CASSYVRGSRQPQHF.

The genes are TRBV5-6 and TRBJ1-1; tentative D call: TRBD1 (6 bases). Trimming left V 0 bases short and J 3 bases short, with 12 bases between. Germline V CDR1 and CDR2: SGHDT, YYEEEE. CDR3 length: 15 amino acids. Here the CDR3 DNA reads TGTGCCAGCAGCTTGGAACAGGGCAGAGACACTGAAGCTTTCTTT. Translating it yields CASSLEQGRDTEAFF.

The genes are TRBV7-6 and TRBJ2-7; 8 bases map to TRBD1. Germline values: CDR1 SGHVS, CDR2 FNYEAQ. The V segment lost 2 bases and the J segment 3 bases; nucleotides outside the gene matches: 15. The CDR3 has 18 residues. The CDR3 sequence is CASSLKATGDRRNYEQYF. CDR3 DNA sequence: TGTGCCAGCAGCTTAAAAGCAACGGGGGACAGGCGCAACTACGAGCAGTACTTC.

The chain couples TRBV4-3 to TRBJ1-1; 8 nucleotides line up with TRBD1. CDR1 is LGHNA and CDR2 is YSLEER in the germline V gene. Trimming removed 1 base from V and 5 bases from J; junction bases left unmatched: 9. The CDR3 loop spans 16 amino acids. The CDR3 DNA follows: TGCGCCAGCAGCCAAGGAACCTTGGACAGGGATACTGAAGCTTTCTTT. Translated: CASSQGTLDRDTEAFF.